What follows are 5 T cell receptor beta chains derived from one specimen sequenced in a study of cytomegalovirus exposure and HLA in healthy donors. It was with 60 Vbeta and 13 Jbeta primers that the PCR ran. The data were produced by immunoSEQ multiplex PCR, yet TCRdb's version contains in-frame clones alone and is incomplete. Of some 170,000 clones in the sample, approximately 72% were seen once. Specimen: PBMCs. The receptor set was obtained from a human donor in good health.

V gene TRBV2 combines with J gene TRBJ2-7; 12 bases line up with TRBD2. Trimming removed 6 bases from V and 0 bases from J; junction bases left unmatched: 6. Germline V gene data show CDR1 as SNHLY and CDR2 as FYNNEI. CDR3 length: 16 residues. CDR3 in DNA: TGTGCCAGCAGAGATACTAGCGGGGGGTTCTCCTACGAGCAGTACTTC. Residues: CASRDTSGGFSYEQYF. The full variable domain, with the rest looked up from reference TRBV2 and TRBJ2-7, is EPEVTQTPSHQVTQMGQEVILRCVPISNHLYFYWYRQILGQKVEFLVSFYNNEISEKSEIFDDQFSVERPDGSNFTLKIRSTKLEDSAMYFCASRDTSGGFSYEQYFGPGTRLTVT.

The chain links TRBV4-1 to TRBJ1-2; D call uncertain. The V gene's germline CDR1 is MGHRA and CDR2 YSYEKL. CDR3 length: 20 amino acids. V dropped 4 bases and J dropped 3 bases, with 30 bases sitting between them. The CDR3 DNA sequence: TGCGCCAGCAGCCGATCAAACCATCACTACGAGGGATCCTCGTACTATGGCTACACCTTC. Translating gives CASSRSNHHYEGSSYYGYTF.

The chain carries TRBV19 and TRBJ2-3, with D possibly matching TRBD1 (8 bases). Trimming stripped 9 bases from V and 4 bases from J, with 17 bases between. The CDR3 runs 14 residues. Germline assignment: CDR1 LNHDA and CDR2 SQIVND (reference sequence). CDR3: CASTHRGGADTQYF. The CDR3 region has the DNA TGTGCCAGCACTCACAGGGGGGGGGCAGATACGCAGTATTTT.

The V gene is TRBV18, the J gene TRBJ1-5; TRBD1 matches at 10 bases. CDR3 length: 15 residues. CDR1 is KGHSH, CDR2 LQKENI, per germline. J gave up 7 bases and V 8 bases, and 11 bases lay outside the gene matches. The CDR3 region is CASPLPGTGVQPQHF. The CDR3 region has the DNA TGTGCCAGCCCTCTCCCCGGGACAGGGGTGCAGCCCCAGCATTTT.

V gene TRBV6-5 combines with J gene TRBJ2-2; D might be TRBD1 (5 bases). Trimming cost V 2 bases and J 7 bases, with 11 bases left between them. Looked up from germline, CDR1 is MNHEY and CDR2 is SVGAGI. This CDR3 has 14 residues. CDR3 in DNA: TGTGCCAGCAGTTACAGGGGTCGGTTCGGGGAGCTGTTTTTT. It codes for CASSYRGRFGELFF.